The present entry profiles one TCR beta chain with its context. The antigen remains undetermined. These data belong to a study of Tregs in tolerant kidney transplant recipients. Germline V gives CDR1 MDHEN, CDR2 SYDVKM. V shed 4 bases and J shed 0 bases, with 18 bases lying between them. The CDR3 length is 17 residues. General observations from the study: Biological reproducibility was not directly addressed, but technical replication error appeared minimal. Antigen-driven expansion was suggested because donor-specific Tregs expanded more than all Tregs in tolerant patients.

Thawed PBMCs were FACS-sorted into unstimulated CD4+CD25+CD127- regulatory T cells, CD4+CD25- non-regulatory cells, CD4 and CD8 cells. Sequencing used immunoSEQ multiplex PCR; TCRdb keeps in-frame clones, though not all of them. Among about 110,000 clones listed, nearly 90% were seen once. Material: CD4+ T cells from blood, obtained before the transplant. The sequence was obtained from a human donor who received a combined kidney and bone marrow transplant. The V gene is TRBV28, the J gene TRBJ1-2; D is unclear. CDR3 loop: CASSSSPREFANYGYTF. In DNA, the CDR3 is TGTGCCAGCAGTTCCTCCCCCCGAGAGTTCGCTAACTATGGCTACACCTTC.